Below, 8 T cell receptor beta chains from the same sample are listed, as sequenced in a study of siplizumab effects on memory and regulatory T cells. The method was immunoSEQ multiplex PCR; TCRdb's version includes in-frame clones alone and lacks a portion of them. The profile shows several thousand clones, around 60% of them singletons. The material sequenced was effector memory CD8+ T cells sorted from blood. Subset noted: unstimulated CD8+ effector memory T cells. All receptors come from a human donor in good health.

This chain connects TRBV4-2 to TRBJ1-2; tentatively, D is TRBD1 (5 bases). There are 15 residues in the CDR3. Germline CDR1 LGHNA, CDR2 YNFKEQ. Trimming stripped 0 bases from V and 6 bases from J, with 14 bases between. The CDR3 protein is CASSQDLGGFNGYTF. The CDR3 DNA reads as TGTGCCAGCAGCCAAGATCTCGGGGGTTTCAATGGCTACACCTTC.

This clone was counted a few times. The chain's CDR3 is CARATGTASYEQYF. For the CDR3, the DNA is TGTGCCAGGGCAACCGGGACAGCCTCCTACGAGCAGTACTTC. This chain joins TRBV19 and TRBJ2-7; 7 bases are a match to TRBD1. The trim removed 9 bases at V and 0 bases at J, leaving 8 bases unmatched. The germline V gene has CDR1 LNHDA and CDR2 SQIVND (reference sequence). This CDR3 is 14 amino acids long.

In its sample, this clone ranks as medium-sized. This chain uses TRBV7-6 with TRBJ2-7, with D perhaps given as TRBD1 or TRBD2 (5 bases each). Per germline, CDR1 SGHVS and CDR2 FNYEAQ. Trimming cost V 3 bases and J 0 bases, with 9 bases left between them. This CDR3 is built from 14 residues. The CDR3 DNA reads TGTGCCAGCAGCTTGGCAGGGAGCTCCTACGAGCAGTACTTC. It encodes CASSLAGSSYEQYF.

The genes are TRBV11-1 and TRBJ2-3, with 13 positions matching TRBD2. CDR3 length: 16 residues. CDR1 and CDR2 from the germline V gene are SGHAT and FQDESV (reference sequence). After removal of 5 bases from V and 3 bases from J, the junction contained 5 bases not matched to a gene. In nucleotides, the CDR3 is TGTGCCAGCAGCCAGAAGACTAGCGGGGGGACAGATACGCAGTATTTT. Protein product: CASSQKTSGGTDTQYF.

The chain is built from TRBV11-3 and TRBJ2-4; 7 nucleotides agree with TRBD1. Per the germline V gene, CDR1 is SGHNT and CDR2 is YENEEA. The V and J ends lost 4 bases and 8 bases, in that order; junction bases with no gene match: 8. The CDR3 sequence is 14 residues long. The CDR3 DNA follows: TGTGCCAGCAGCTCCCGGACAGGTTCGGACATTCAGTACTTC. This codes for CASSSRTGSDIQYF.

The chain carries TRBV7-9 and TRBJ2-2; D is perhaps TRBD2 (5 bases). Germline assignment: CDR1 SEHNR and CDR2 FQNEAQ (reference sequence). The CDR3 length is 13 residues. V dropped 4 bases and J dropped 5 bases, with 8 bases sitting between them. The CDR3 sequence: CASSSGGTGELFF. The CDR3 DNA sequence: TGTGCCAGCAGCTCAGGCGGGACCGGGGAGCTGTTTTTT.

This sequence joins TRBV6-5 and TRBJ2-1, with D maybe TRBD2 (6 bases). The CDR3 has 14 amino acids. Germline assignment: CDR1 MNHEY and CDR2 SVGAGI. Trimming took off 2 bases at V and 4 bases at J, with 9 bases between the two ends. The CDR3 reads CASSYGGEYNEQFF. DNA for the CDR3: TGTGCCAGCAGTTACGGCGGGGAATACAATGAGCAGTTCTTC.

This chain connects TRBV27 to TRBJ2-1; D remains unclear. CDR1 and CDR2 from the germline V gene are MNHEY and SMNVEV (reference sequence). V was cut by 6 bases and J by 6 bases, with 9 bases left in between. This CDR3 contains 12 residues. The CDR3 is CASRSWGNEQFF. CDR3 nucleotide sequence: TGTGCCAGCAGAAGCTGGGGCAATGAGCAGTTCTTC.